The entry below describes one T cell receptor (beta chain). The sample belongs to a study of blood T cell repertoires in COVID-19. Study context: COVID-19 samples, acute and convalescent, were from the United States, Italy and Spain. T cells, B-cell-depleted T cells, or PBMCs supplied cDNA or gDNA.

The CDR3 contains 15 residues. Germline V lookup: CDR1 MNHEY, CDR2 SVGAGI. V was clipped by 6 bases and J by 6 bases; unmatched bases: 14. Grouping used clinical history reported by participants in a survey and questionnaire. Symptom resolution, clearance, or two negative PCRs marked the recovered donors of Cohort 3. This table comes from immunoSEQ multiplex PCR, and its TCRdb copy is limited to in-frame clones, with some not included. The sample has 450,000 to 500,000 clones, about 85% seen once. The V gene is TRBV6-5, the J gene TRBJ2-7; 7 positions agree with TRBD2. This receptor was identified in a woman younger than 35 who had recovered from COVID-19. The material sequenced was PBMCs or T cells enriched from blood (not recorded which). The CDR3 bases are TGTGCCAGCAGCCCCACGGGGGGAGTCCCTATCGAGCAGTACTTC. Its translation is CASSPTGGVPIEQYF.